This entry describes one T cell receptor beta chain. This sample stems from a study of control samples from healthy donors and cancer patients. The CDR3 sequence is 13 residues long. The ends were cut back, 0 bases at V and 1 base at J, with 6 bases in the middle. From germline, CDR1 is GTSNPN and CDR2 SVGIG (reference sequence). Profiled with immunoSEQ multiplex PCR; TCRdb holds only in-frame clones, not every one. The data contain approximately 150,000 clones, roughly nine tenths of them singletons. This chain links TRBV30 with TRBJ1-1; D call uncertain. This receptor was obtained from a man aged 18 to 29 in good health. The sequenced sample was blood. The CDR3 bases are TGTGCCTGGAGTGTGGGTGAGAACACTGAAGCTTTCTTT. Translating it yields CAWSVGENTEAFF.